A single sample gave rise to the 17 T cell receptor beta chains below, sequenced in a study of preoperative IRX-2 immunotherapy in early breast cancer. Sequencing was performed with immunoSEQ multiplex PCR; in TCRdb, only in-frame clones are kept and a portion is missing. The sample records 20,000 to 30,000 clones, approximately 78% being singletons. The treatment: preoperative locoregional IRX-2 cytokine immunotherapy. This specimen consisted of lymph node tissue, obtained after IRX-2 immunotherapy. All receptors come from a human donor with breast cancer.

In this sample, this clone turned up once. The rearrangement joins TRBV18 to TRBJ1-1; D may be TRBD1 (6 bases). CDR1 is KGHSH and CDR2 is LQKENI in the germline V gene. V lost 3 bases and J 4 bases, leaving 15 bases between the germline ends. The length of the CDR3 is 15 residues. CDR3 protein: CASSPLTGSFTEAFF. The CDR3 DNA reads TGTGCCAGCTCACCCCTGACAGGTTCTTTCACTGAAGCTTTCTTT.

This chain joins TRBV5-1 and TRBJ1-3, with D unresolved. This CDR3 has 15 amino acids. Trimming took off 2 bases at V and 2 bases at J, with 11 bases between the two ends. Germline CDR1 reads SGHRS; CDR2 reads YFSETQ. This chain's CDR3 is CASSFTNAAGNTIYF. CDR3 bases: TGCGCCAGCAGCTTCACAAATGCAGCTGGAAACACCATATATTTT.

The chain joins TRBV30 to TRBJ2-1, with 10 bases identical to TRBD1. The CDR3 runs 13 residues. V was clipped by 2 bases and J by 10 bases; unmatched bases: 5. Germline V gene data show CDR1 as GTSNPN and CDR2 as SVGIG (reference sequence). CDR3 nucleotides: TGTGCCTGGAGTCGACAGGGGGCGGCGGAGCAGTTCTTC. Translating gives CAWSRQGAAEQFF.

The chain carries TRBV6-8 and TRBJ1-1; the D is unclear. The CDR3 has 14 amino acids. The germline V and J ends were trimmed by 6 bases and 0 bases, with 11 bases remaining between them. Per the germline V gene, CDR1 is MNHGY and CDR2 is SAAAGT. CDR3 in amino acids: CASSPSSVNTEAFF. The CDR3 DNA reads TGTGCCAGCAGCCCCTCGTCAGTGAACACTGAAGCTTTCTTT.

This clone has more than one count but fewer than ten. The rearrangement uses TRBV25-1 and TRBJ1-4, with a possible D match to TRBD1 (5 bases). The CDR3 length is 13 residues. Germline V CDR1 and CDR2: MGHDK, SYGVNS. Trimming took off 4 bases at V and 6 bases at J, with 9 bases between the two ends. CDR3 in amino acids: CASSVQGYEKLFF. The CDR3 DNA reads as TGTGCCAGCAGTGTTCAGGGTTATGAAAAACTGTTTTTT. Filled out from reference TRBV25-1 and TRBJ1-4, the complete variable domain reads EADIYQTPRYLVIGTGKKITLECSQTMGHDKMYWYQQDPGMELHLIHYSYGVNSTEKGDLSSESTVSRIRTEHFPLTLESARPSHTSQYLCASSVQGYEKLFFGSGTQLSVL.

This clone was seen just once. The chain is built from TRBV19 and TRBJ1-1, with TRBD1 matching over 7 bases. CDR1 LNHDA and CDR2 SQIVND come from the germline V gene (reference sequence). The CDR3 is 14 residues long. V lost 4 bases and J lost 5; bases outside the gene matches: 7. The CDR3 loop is CASSTRGQGTEAFF. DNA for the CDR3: TGTGCCAGTAGTACTAGGGGGCAAGGGACTGAAGCTTTCTTT.

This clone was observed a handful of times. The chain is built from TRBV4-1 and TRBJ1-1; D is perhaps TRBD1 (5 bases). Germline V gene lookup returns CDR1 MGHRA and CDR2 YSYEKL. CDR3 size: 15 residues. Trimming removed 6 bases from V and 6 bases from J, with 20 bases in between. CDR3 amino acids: CASRKHDGAGPEAFF. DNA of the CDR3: TGCGCCAGCAGGAAACACGATGGGGCAGGGCCTGAAGCTTTCTTT.

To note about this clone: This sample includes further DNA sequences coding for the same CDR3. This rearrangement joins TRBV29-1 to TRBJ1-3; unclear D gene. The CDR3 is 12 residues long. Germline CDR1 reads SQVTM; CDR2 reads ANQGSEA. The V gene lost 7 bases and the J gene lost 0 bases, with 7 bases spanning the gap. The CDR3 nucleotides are TGCAGCGCTAGAACCTCTGGAAACACCATATATTTT. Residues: CSARTSGNTIYF.

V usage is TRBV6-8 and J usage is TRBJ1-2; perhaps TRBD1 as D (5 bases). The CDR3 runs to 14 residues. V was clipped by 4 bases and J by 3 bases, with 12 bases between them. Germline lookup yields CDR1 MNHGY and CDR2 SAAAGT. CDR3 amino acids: CASSSGGYHYGYTF. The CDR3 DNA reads TGTGCCAGCAGTTCGGGGGGTTACCACTATGGCTACACCTTC.

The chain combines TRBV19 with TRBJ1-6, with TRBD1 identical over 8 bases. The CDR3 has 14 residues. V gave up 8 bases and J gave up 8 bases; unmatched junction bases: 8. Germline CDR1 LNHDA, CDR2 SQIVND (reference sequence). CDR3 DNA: TGTGCCAGTCAGGGGGCAGGGGAGGATTCACCCCTCCACTTT. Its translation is CASQGAGEDSPLHF.

The CDR3 DNA sequence: TGCAGCCTGGGACAGGGGGCTAACACTGAAGCTTTCTTT. This translates into CSLGQGANTEAFF. This chain links TRBV29-1 with TRBJ1-1, with 12 positions matching TRBD1. The germline gives CDR1 SQVTM, CDR2 ANQGSEA. This CDR3 is 13 amino acids long. The V gene end was trimmed by 8 bases and the J gene end by 2 bases; junction bases not matched to a gene: 3.

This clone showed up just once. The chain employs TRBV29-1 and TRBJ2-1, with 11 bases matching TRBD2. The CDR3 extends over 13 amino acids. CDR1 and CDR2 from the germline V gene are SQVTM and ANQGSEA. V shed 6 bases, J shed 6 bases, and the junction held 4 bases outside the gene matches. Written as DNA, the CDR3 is TGCAGCGTCTCCCTAGCGGGGGGCAATGAGCAGTTCTTC. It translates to CSVSLAGGNEQFF.

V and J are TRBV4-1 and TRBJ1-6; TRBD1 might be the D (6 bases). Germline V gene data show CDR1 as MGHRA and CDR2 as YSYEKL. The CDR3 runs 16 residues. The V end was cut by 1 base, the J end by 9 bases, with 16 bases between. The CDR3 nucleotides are TGCGCCAGCAGCCAAGTCGGATCAGGGGCGTCTTCACCCCTCCACTTT. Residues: CASSQVGSGASSPLHF.

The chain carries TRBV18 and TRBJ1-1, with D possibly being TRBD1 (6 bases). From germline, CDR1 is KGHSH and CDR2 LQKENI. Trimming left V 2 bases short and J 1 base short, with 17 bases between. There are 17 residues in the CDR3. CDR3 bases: TGTGCCAGCTCACCAGCGGGGAGGGCAGGGGCGAACACTGAAGCTTTCTTT. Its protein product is CASSPAGRAGANTEAFF.

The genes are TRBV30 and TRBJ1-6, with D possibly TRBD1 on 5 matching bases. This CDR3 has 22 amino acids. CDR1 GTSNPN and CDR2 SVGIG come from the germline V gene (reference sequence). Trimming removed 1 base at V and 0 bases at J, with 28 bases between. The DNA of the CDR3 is TGTGCCTGGAGTGAGAGGAGGTGGCCACGGACACTTATTAGCTCCTATAATTCACCCCTCCACTTT. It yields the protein CAWSERRWPRTLISSYNSPLHF.

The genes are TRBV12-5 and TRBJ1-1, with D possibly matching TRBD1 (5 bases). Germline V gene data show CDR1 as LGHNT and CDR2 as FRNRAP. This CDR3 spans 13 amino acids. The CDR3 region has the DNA TGTGCCAGCTACCGGGGCAGAGAAACTGAAGCTTTCTTT. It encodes CASYRGRETEAFF.

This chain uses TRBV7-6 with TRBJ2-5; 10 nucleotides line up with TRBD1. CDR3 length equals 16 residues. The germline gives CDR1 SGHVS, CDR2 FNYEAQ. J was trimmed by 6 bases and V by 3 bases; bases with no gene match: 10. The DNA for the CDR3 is TGTGCCAGCAGCTTTTTTTCCCGGGACAGGGGAAAGACCCAGTACTTC. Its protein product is CASSFFSRDRGKTQYF. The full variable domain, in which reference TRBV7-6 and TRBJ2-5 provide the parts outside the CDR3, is GAGVSQSPRYKVTKRGQDVALRCDPISGHVSLYWYRQALGQGPEFLTYFNYEAQQDKSGLPNDRFSAERPEGSISTLTIQRTEQRDSAMYRCASSFFSRDRGKTQYFGPGTRLLVL.